This TCR beta chain was documented in a study of T cells in Graves' hyperthyroidism and ophthalmopathy. This clonotype was observed a handful of times. The V and J ends lost 0 bases and 5 bases respectively, with 13 bases between them. The germline V gene has CDR1 SGHTA and CDR2 FQGTGA. The CDR3 is made up of 15 amino acids. Amplification of TCR beta CDR3 regions used RNA as the template. With the HTBI primer set, the TCR CDR3 went through a first round of RT-PCR. MiXCR, applied by TCRdb to the multiplex PCR reads, yields one record per CDR3 protein. Of about 260,000 distinct CDR3 sequences in the sample, less than 30% were seen once.

The V and J genes are TRBV7-3 and TRBJ2-5; D possibly uses TRBD1 or TRBD2 (6 bases each). The receptor comes from a man in his forties with Graves' hyperthyroidism that later progressed to Graves' ophthalmopathy. The material sequenced was blood. CDR3 nucleotide sequence: TGTGCCAGCAGCTTAACGGGGGGCCGCCCGGAGACCCAGTACTTC. Translation gives CASSLTGGRPETQYF.